This note documents a single T cell receptor (beta chain) sequence. The sample comes from a study of CD8 T cells in Susac syndrome. Trimming took 6 bases from V and 3 from J, leaving 17 bases between them. Germline V gene lookup returns CDR1 MNHNY and CDR2 SVGAGI (reference sequence). This CDR3 contains 15 residues. Bulk CD8+ and CD4+ cells came from magnetic negative isolation; CD8+ TEMRA by FACS. RNA was extracted with the RNeasy kit, and a quantity of 0.5 to 1 ug was reverse transcribed using random hexamers. An immunoSEQ multiplex PCR amplified TCR beta CDR3 over 54 Vbeta and 13 Jbeta. TCRdb analysed the immunoSEQ multiplex PCR reads with MiXCR anew, one entry per CDR3 protein. There are some 130,000 distinct CDR3 sequences in the sample; approximately 94% occur only once, and 0.1% to 0.15% lies in the top ten.

The sequenced sample was CD4+ T cells from PBMCs. The rearrangement joins TRBV6-6 to TRBJ2-5; D perhaps matches TRBD1 (5 bases). This sequence was found in a human donor with multiple sclerosis. CDR3 nucleotides: TGTGCCAGCAGCCATGAAGGGGTCGCAGAAGAGACCCAGTACTTC. It yields the protein CASSHEGVAEETQYF.